This T cell receptor (beta chain) was retrieved from a study of monozygotic twins with inflammatory bowel disease. Overall study findings and caveats: Clonotype sharing was lower in IBD patients than healthy twins, most markedly with disease activity.

Of note for this clonotype: The antigen remains unidentified.

TCRdb reanalyzed the 5' RACE reads and collapses them to one entry per CDR3 protein, without DNA. In all, the sample yields about 99,000 distinct CDR3 sequences. Isolation of total RNA was performed on whole blood, with no prior T cell sorting. The CDR3 spans 14 residues. Germline loops: CDR1 SGHTA, CDR2 FQGNSA. The material sequenced was blood. J is TRBJ2-7 and V is TRBV7-2. The source of this sequence is a human donor with ulcerative colitis or Crohn's disease, or a healthy co-twin of an affected twin (not recorded which). The CDR3 sequence: CASRPPGGSYEQYF.